One sample yielded the 16 T cell receptor beta chains listed below, sequenced in a study of blood T cell repertoires in COVID-19. Clones were read by immunoSEQ multiplex PCR, and TCRdb kept only the in-frame ones, dropping some. Of 250,000 to 300,000 clones listed, about nine tenths are singletons. The source material was peripheral blood. The receptor set was obtained from a woman aged 45-65 years who had recovered from COVID-19.

The chain employs TRBV6-5 and TRBJ1-2; D uncertain. CDR1 MNHEY and CDR2 SVGAGI come from the germline V gene. This CDR3 contains 15 residues. Trimming took 2 bases from V and 2 from J, leaving 12 bases between them. Here the CDR3 reads CASSYDRDANYGYTF. The CDR3 coding sequence is TGTGCCAGCAGTTACGACCGGGATGCCAACTATGGCTACACCTTC.

The V and J genes are TRBV2 and TRBJ2-7; 10 bases map to TRBD1. Germline lookup yields CDR1 SNHLY and CDR2 FYNNEI. V gave up 6 bases and J gave up 2 bases; unmatched junction bases: 4. The CDR3 spans 14 residues. The CDR3, as DNA: TGTGCCAGCAGCGCGGACAGGGGGGCCTACGAGCAGTACTTC. Translated: CASSADRGAYEQYF.

This chain links TRBV6-5 with TRBJ1-1, with D unclear. Germline CDR1 and CDR2: MNHEY and SVGAGI. Trimming stripped 2 bases from V and 3 bases from J, with 10 bases between. This CDR3 is 14 amino acids long. CDR3 sequence: CASSYEGMDTEAFF. The CDR3, as DNA: TGTGCCAGCAGTTACGAGGGTATGGACACTGAAGCTTTCTTT.

This chain uses TRBV5-5 with TRBJ1-2, with D tentatively TRBD1 (5 bases). This CDR3 region has 16 residues. Germline CDR1 SGHKS, CDR2 YYEKEE (reference sequence). Between the trimmed V and J ends, which lost 0 bases and 6 bases, there was a span of 18 bases. The CDR3 is CASSLAPGVRGDGYTF. CDR3 coding DNA: TGTGCCAGCAGCTTGGCTCCGGGGGTGAGGGGTGATGGCTACACCTTC.

This clone has more than one count but fewer than ten. The chain is built from TRBV10-3 and TRBJ1-2; 7 bases match TRBD1. The CDR3 length is 12 residues. In germline, CDR1 is ENHRY, CDR2 SYGVKD. J lost 6 bases, V lost 6 bases, and 4 bases had no gene match. CDR3 in amino acids: CAISPDRNGYTF. Here the CDR3 DNA reads TGTGCCATCAGCCCGGACAGGAATGGCTACACCTTC.

The V gene is TRBV29-1, the J gene TRBJ2-1, with 9 bases that match TRBD2. The length of the CDR3 is 15 residues. With 7 bases clipped from V and 1 base from J, the junction kept 8 bases outside the gene matches. Germline V gene data show CDR1 as SQVTM and CDR2 as ANQGSEA. This chain's CDR3 is CSAQLTSGSYNEQFF. The CDR3 coding sequence is TGCAGCGCCCAGCTGACTAGCGGTTCCTACAATGAGCAGTTCTTC.

V usage is TRBV5-6 and J usage is TRBJ2-2, with 7 bases fitting TRBD1. The CDR3 runs to 15 residues. The germline CDR1 and CDR2 sequences are SGHDT and YYEEEE. Trimming took 0 bases from V and 2 from J; bases not matched to a gene: 1. The CDR3 DNA sequence: TGTGCCAGCAGCTTGGACAGGGGAAACACCGGGGAGCTGTTTTTT. Translated, it gives CASSLDRGNTGELFF. The full variable domain, rest sourced from reference TRBV5-6 and TRBJ2-2, is DAGVTQSPTHLIKTRGQQVTLRCSPKSGHDTVSWYQQALGQGPQFIFQYYEEEERQRGNFPDRFSGHQFPNYSSELNVNALLLGDSALYLCASSLDRGNTGELFFGEGSRLTVL.

This clone occurred a few times. The rearrangement links TRBV5-1 to TRBJ2-1; TRBD2 matches 8 bases. This CDR3 is 15 amino acids long. V lost 1 base and J lost 7; bases outside the gene matches: 7. Germline V gives CDR1 SGHRS, CDR2 YFSETQ. As DNA, the CDR3 is TGCGCCAGCAGCTTGCTCGCGGGGGGTGAGAATGAGCAGTTCTTC. It specifies CASSLLAGGENEQFF.

V gene TRBV7-8 combines with J gene TRBJ2-7, with 9 nucleotides matching TRBD1. Per the germline V gene, CDR1 is SGHVS and CDR2 is FQNEAQ. J lost 5 bases, V lost 3 bases, and 11 bases had no gene match. This CDR3 comprises 16 residues. The CDR3 loop is CASSFPSGTGFHEQYF. As DNA, the CDR3 is TGTGCCAGCAGCTTTCCCTCCGGGACAGGGTTCCACGAGCAGTACTTC.

This chain's CDR3 is CASSVRDGASYGYTF. CDR3 coding DNA: TGTGCCAGCAGCGTGCGGGACGGCGCGAGCTATGGCTACACCTTC. The chain couples TRBV9 to TRBJ1-2; possible D gene TRBD1, 5 bases. Between the trimmed V and J ends, which lost 2 bases and 4 bases, there was a span of 15 bases. CDR3 length: 15 amino acids. Germline loops: CDR1 SGDLS, CDR2 YYNGEE.

CDR3 sequence (DNA): TGTGCCAGCAGTCGAGGACAGGCGTATAATTCACCCCTCCACTTT. Translating gives CASSRGQAYNSPLHF. The chain uses TRBV6-5 and TRBJ1-6; 7 bases are shared with TRBD1. This CDR3 comprises 15 residues. Trimming cost V 5 bases and J 4 bases; bases outside gene matches: 5. Germline V gene sequence: CDR1 MNHEY, CDR2 SVGAGI.

V and J are TRBV3-1 (or the pseudogene TRBV3-2) and TRBJ1-4; D unresolved. Germline assignment: CDR1 LGHDT and CDR2 YNNKEL (reference sequence). V dropped 1 base and J dropped 3 bases, with 9 bases sitting between them. The CDR3 has 15 amino acids. CDR3 protein: CASSQGWQANEKLFF. In DNA form, the CDR3 reads TGTGCCAGCAGCCAAGGATGGCAGGCTAATGAAAAACTGTTTTTT.

This chain links TRBV9 with TRBJ2-7; D may be TRBD2 (6 bases). Trimming pared 3 bases from V and 3 bases from J, leaving 13 bases between. Germline V gene sequence: CDR1 SGDLS, CDR2 YYNGEE. The CDR3 runs 14 residues. The CDR3, as DNA: TGTGCCAGCAGCGCAAACCCGGGGGACTACGAGCAGTACTTC. This encodes CASSANPGDYEQYF.

This clone is a singleton in its sample. V gene TRBV12-5 combines with J gene TRBJ1-1; 8 nucleotides agree with TRBD1. The CDR3 length is 17 residues. Germline CDR1 is LGHNT and CDR2 is FRNRAP. Trimming removed 4 bases from V and 5 bases from J; junction bases left unmatched: 15. CDR3 coding DNA: TGTGCTAGTGGTTCTCCTCCCGGGCAGGGGGCAAGTACTGAAGCTTTCTTT. This sequence encodes CASGSPPGQGASTEAFF. The variable domain in full, completed from reference TRBV12-5 and TRBJ1-1, reads DARVTQTPRHKVTEMGQEVTMRCQPILGHNTVFWYRQTMMQGLELLAYFRNRAPLDDSGMPKDRFSAEMPDATLATLKIQPSEPRDSAVYFCASGSPPGQGASTEAFFGQGTRLTVV.

This clone was detected a few times. The chain links TRBV6-2 or TRBV6-3 to TRBJ1-2; no clear D gene. The CDR3 is made up of 16 amino acids. Germline-derived CDR1 and CDR2 are MNHEY and SVGEGT. Trimming stripped 5 bases from V and 4 bases from J, with 20 bases between. The CDR3 bases are TGTGCCAGCAGTCAACCCGGGAGGGAAAAGAGCTATGGCTACACCTTC. This translates into CASSQPGREKSYGYTF.

This clone was seen just once. At the DNA level, this CDR3 is encoded by other sequences in the same sample as well. The chain combines TRBV15 with TRBJ1-3; no definite D call. This CDR3 is built from 15 residues. V gave up 0 bases and J gave up 3 bases, with 9 bases separating them. Germline V gene data show CDR1 as LNHNV and CDR2 as YYDKDF (reference sequence). The CDR3 here is CATSRDPGSGNTIYF. The CDR3 nucleotides are TGTGCCACCAGCAGAGATCCGGGTAGTGGAAACACCATATATTTT.